The sequence of this TCR beta chain was determined in a study of technical replicates of blood from a handful of donors. The CDR3 spans 15 residues. V was cut by 1 base and J by 0 bases, with 10 bases left in between. CDR1 is GTSNPN, CDR2 SVGIG, per germline (reference sequence). In its sample, this clone was seen once. Measured with immunoSEQ multiplex PCR; TCRdb has only the in-frame clones, and not every one. The table lists more than 65,000 clones, 90% to 95% of them singletons. This chain connects TRBV30 to TRBJ1-3, with D possibly being TRBD1 (5 bases). This clonotype was sampled from a human donor in good health. The specimen was T cells isolated from PBMCs. The DNA of the CDR3 is TGTGCCTGGAGTGGACAGCCTTTCTCTGGAAACACCATATATTTT. Protein sequence: CAWSGQPFSGNTIYF.